Listed here is a single T cell receptor (beta chain). As yet, its antigen is unknown. These data come from a study of T cells after yellow fever vaccination. General observations from the study: Clonotypes appearing in both CD4 and CD8 compartments existed, and their share was small. Clones from primary vaccination mostly reappeared after the booster (about 97% CD4, over 85% CD8).

The CDR3 totals 14 residues. Germline-derived CDR1 and CDR2 are ENHRY and SYGVKD. Trimming shortened V by 4 bases and J by 6 bases, and 13 bases separated the two germline ends. TCRdb re-called the 5' RACE reads through MiXCR, storing one row per CDR3 protein. The profile shows around 530,000 distinct CDR3 sequences, about 15% of them singletons. The genes are TRBV10-3 and TRBJ2-1; D could derive from TRBD1 or TRBD2 (5 bases each). The sequence derives from a man younger than 30 who received the YFV17D yellow fever vaccine. Sample: PBMCs, taken about 5 days after the first yellow fever vaccination. The CDR3 is CAISVGQRGNEQFF. DNA for the CDR3: TGTGCCATCAGTGTAGGGCAGAGGGGCAATGAGCAGTTCTTC.